This TCR beta chain appears in the sequencing data of a study of blood T cell repertoires in COVID-19. V lost 5 bases, J lost 3 bases, and 6 bases stayed unmatched. In germline, CDR1 is SGHAT, CDR2 FQNNGV. This CDR3 region has 15 residues. Participants were aged 18 to 89 years, lived in 24 US areas, and enrolled virtually. Cohort placement rested on clinical history that participants reported themselves. For recovered donors of Cohort 3, there were two negative PCRs, clearance, or symptom resolution. As handled by the study authors: Reference gene primer amplification yielded estimated nucleated cell counts. The assay was immunoSEQ multiplex PCR, and TCRdb's table has in-frame clones only and misses some. The V and J calls and clone size are taken from that table; D and trimming were inferred from the DNA. The sample has 250,000 to 350,000 clones, about 83% seen once.

V is TRBV11-2 and J is TRBJ2-1; 8 bases are shared with TRBD2. The sequencing input was PBMCs or T cells enriched from blood (not recorded which). The clonotype comes from a woman aged 40 to 55 who had recovered from COVID-19. The CDR3: CASSPPGGGYNEQFF. The DNA for the CDR3 is TGTGCCAGCAGCCCTCCGGGGGGGGGCTACAATGAGCAGTTCTTC.